This T cell receptor (beta chain) was identified during a study of spatial heterogeneity in lung cancer (dated by TCRdb to the late 2010s). Background for the entire study: More beta-chain than alpha-chain transcripts were consistently detected, likely reflecting higher beta-chain transcript abundance. At surgery, roughly 220 tumor regions, approximately 64 matched nontumor lung samples and 56 PBMC samples were TCR-sequenced for both alpha and beta chains. TCR repertoire features were related to nonsynonymous mutation counts determined by whole-exome sequencing of tumor tissue. In the raw uncorrected reads, each unique combination of TCR and UMI appeared more than ten times on average. In non-small cell lung cancer, the study made a quantitative comparison of TCR alpha and beta repertoires among multiple tumor regions, matched nontumor lung and blood. Findings and caveats that apply to the study as a whole: Confirming at a functional level the hypothesis that regional TCRs recognize regional mutations was considered to require additional single-cell paired TCR alpha and beta sequencing. Ubiquitous expanded tumor TCRs were found in blood more often at tumor resection than at routine follow-up.

Library preparation employed 5' RACE. Sequenced on a NextSeq 500. The TCR library protocol attached a unique molecular identifier to each TCR cDNA molecule to allow correction of PCR and sequencing errors. For the original study's pipeline: TCR identification, UMI-based error correction and CDR3 extraction were performed with Decombinator tools. Expanded TCRs were defined as those above a frequency of 2 per 1,000, corresponding to the top 1% of the tumor frequency distribution. Each repertoire was subsampled 100 times to 5,000 TCRs, after which Renyi diversity was computed with the R vegan package. CDR3 similarity networks were constructed using string-kernel similarity of amino acid triplets, with links drawn between CDR3s whose pairwise similarity was above 0.82. TCRdb itself trimmed the public reads at Q25 with fastp, ran MiXCR and retained productive beta chains. A single entry per CDR3 protein holds the most common genes and DNA from its merged rows. The V and J calls were not made by the authors but by TCRdb's processing. The sample data list nearly 80,000 distinct CDR3 sequences, and under 8.5% of these were observed just once. Jointly, the top ten make up 6% to 7% of the sample.

Reading the label with the study, this specimen's time point is: sample taken at primary tumor resection. Donors were 72 patients with early-stage, untreated non-small cell lung cancer from the lung TRACERx cohort. For TCR sequencing, whole RNA was extracted from tumor and nontumor lung tissue, or from cryopreserved PBMC samples, and no cell sorting was done. Patients were selected for TCR sequencing only if sufficient RNA was available from at least two tumor regions. The table lists this clonotype with a few counts. This receptor's antigen is unknown. There are no base qualities to consult, and no much larger clone falls within one base. Reading the germline V gene gives CDR1 SGHTA and CDR2 FQGNSA. Counted from cysteine to phenylalanine, this CDR3 has 14 amino acids. Just the 42-base CDR3 DNA is kept, in frame starting at base 1. At the junction V is shortened by 5 bases and J by 4 bases; bases outside the gene matches: 7.

Sequenced here: PBMCs, sampled at surgery. The sequence came from a male donor with early-stage non-small cell lung cancer. The rearranged chain carries TRBV7-2 and TRBJ1-2, with TRBD1 matching 7 junction bases. Here the CDR3 is given as CASSTTTGSYGYTF. The DNA sequence follows: TGTGCCAGCAGCACTACGACAGGGAGCTATGGCTACACCTTC.